A selection of T cell receptor beta chains follows, all from one sample in a study of T cell responses to AZD1222 COVID-19 vaccine. The data were produced by immunoSEQ multiplex PCR, yet TCRdb's version contains in-frame clones alone and is incomplete. The table records 150,000 or so clones, 90% to 95% of them present only once. The input for sequencing was peripheral blood, taken 28 days after the second AZD1222 dose. These receptors were collected from an adult who received the AZD1222 COVID-19 vaccine. Each CDR3 is given with its conserved first and last residue. The D gene is left open where the match is weak. The size entry is marked missing in some rows and otherwise reads once, few, many or a size class.

cdr3_nt cdr3_aa v_call d_call j_call clone_size
TGTGCCTGGAGTGTGGGGCCGGATCAGCCCCAGCATTTT CAWSVGPDQPQHF TRBV30 NA TRBJ1-5 NA
TGTGCCAGCAGCCAAGATGGGAAGGGCAGGGGGGACTACGAGCAGTACTTC CASSQDGKGRGDYEQYF TRBV3-1/TRBV3-2 NA TRBJ2-7 NA
TGTGCCAGCAGCTTGGGGGCGGATGGGAACACTGAAGCTTTCTTT CASSLGADGNTEAFF TRBV7-9 NA TRBJ1-1 NA
TGTGCCAGCAGACCCATTAAGACAGGGGGCTTCCACGAGCAGTACTTC CASRPIKTGGFHEQYF TRBV21-1 NA TRBJ2-7 NA
TGTGCCAGCAGTCCCGGGACAGCGTATGGCTACACCTTC CASSPGTAYGYTF TRBV3-1/TRBV3-2 TRBD1 TRBJ1-2 NA
TGTGCCAGCAGTGACGAGGGGCGCGGCTATGGCTACACCTTC CASSDEGRGYGYTF TRBV6-4 NA TRBJ1-2 NA
TGCGCCAGCAGCTCGAGCCCCGGACGGCAATCCTACAATGAGCAGTTCTTC CASSSSPGRQSYNEQFF TRBV5-1 NA TRBJ2-1 NA
TGTGCCAGCAGTTTCTTAGCGGGGGGCGACACAGATACGCAGTATTTT CASSFLAGGDTDTQYF TRBV27 TRBD2 TRBJ2-3 NA
TGTGCCAGCAGCCTACAGGGGGGAGTCCGGTCCCGGTCTGGCTACACCTTC CASSLQGGVRSRSGYTF TRBV6-2/TRBV6-3 TRBD1 TRBJ1-2 NA
TGTGCCAGTAGTAACAGGTACTCGAACACTGAAGCTTTCTTT CASSNRYSNTEAFF TRBV19 NA TRBJ1-1 NA
TGTGCCAGCAGCTTAGGTTCCCGGGGGTCCACAGATACGCAGTATTTT CASSLGSRGSTDTQYF TRBV7-9 NA TRBJ2-3 NA
TGTGCCACCACCGACTTGGGACAGCAAGAGACCCAGTACTTC CATTDLGQQETQYF TRBV10-3 TRBD1 TRBJ2-5 NA
TGCGCCAGCAGCGGGGGGCTAGCGGTGGGCACAGATACGCAGTATTTT CASSGGLAVGTDTQYF TRBV5-1 NA TRBJ2-3 NA
TGTGCCAGCAGCGGACCGGACAGGCACTCCTACGAGCAGTACTTC CASSGPDRHSYEQYF TRBV11-1 TRBD1 TRBJ2-7 NA
TGTGCCAGCAGTCCCTGGAGCTGGTCCTACGAGCAGTACTTC CASSPWSWSYEQYF TRBV27 NA TRBJ2-7 NA
TGTGCCAGCAGCTTTGCGCGGGAGAGCTCCTACGAGCAGTACTTC CASSFARESSYEQYF TRBV7-9 TRBD2 TRBJ2-7 NA
TGTGCCTGGGGAAGGGACAGGGGGCGAAGGAGACGTGGCTACACCTTC CAWGRDRGRRRRGYTF TRBV30 TRBD1 TRBJ1-2 NA
TGTGCCAGCAGCCAAGGCAGGGATGAAGCTTTCTTT CASSQGRDEAFF TRBV3-1/TRBV3-2 NA TRBJ1-1 NA
TGTGCCAGCAGCTACTCGACAGGGAGGAACACTGAAGCTTTCTTT CASSYSTGRNTEAFF TRBV6-5 TRBD1 TRBJ1-1 NA
TGTGCCAGCTCACCGACAGATAGCAATCAGCCCCAGCATTTT CASSPTDSNQPQHF TRBV18 NA TRBJ1-5 NA
TGTGCCAGCAGTCTCGGGACGGCCTCCTACAATGAGCAGTTCTTC CASSLGTASYNEQFF TRBV6-5 NA TRBJ2-1 NA
TGTGCCAGCAGTGACTCGTTCGGGACAGGGTACACTGAAGCTTTCTTT CASSDSFGTGYTEAFF TRBV6-4 TRBD1 TRBJ1-1 NA
TGTGCCAGCAGCGTTGACGGGACAGCATATGGCTACACCTTC CASSVDGTAYGYTF TRBV9 TRBD1 TRBJ1-2 NA
TGTGCCAGCAGTTCATCGAGCTATGGCTACACCTTC CASSSSSYGYTF TRBV12-3/TRBV12-4 NA TRBJ1-2 NA
TGTGCCAGCAGTGCGGTGAACACTGAAGCTTTCTTT CASSAVNTEAFF TRBV2 NA TRBJ1-1 NA
TGTGCCAGCAGCTTACTAGCGGCCTTGTTCAATGAGCAGTTCTTC CASSLLAALFNEQFF TRBV7-8 TRBD2 TRBJ2-1 once
TGTGCCAGCAGCTCTCCGGGACTAGATAATGAGCAGTTCTTC CASSSPGLDNEQFF TRBV7-3 TRBD2 TRBJ2-1 NA
TGTGCCAGCAGTTTTAAACTCAGGGTACTGGATGGCTACACCTTC CASSFKLRVLDGYTF TRBV2 NA TRBJ1-2 NA
TGTGCCAGTAGTATAGACAACTCTGGAAACACCATATATTTT CASSIDNSGNTIYF TRBV19 NA TRBJ1-3 NA
TGTGCCTGGAGTGTAAGCAGCACCATGACCTATGGCTACACCTTC CAWSVSSTMTYGYTF TRBV30 NA TRBJ1-2 NA
TGTGCCAGCAGCCCAAGGACTAGCGTTGAGACCCAGTACTTC CASSPRTSVETQYF TRBV5-4 TRBD2 TRBJ2-5 NA
TGTGCCAGTACCACCCTCCGGGACAGGGCGGCTCGTTATGGCTACACCTTC CASTTLRDRAARYGYTF TRBV19 TRBD1 TRBJ1-2 NA
TGTGCCAGCAGCCAAAAAATTACAGGGGATTATAATTCACCCCTCCACTTT CASSQKITGDYNSPLHF TRBV4-2 TRBD1 TRBJ1-6 NA
TGTGCCAGCAGCTTAGACTTACGAGTTAACTATGGCTACACCTTC CASSLDLRVNYGYTF TRBV7-2 NA TRBJ1-2 NA
TGTGCCAGCAGCCATCCGAGGAGCGGGACTAACACCGGGGAGCTGTTTTTT CASSHPRSGTNTGELFF TRBV6-2/TRBV6-3 TRBD2 TRBJ2-2 NA
TGTGCCACCAGTGATGGAGGCACAGATACGCAGTATTTT CATSDGGTDTQYF TRBV24-1 NA TRBJ2-3 NA
TGTGCCAGCAGCCAAGATCTGATTGGAGAGACCCAGTACTTC CASSQDLIGETQYF TRBV3-1/TRBV3-2 NA TRBJ2-5 NA
TGTGCCAGCAGCCCCGGGGTAGCGGGAGACACAGATACGCAGTATTTT CASSPGVAGDTDTQYF TRBV11-3 TRBD2 TRBJ2-3 NA
TGCGCCAGCAGCTTGGCCCAGATCGCTTCTCGAGGCCAGTACTTC CASSLAQIASRGQYF TRBV5-1 NA TRBJ2-5 NA
TGTGCCAGCAGTTTGGGGGACCCGAATCAGCCCCAGCATTTT CASSLGDPNQPQHF TRBV27 NA TRBJ1-5 NA
TGTGCCAGCAGTTTAAGGCAGGGATTTAGGATGAACACTGAAGCTTTCTTT CASSLRQGFRMNTEAFF TRBV27 NA TRBJ1-1 NA
TGTGCCTGGAGTGGGGAGGGCACTGAAGCTTTCTTT CAWSGEGTEAFF TRBV30 NA TRBJ1-1 NA
TGTGCCAGCAGCTTCAGAGGGAACACTGAAGCTTTCTTT CASSFRGNTEAFF TRBV5-6 NA TRBJ1-1 NA
TGTGCCAGTAGTATGGGGACAGGGATGGATGGCTACACCTTC CASSMGTGMDGYTF TRBV19 TRBD1 TRBJ1-2 NA
TGTGCCAGCAGCTTGGGGGCTAGTGCGTTGGGTGAGACCCAGTACTTC CASSLGASALGETQYF TRBV5-6 NA TRBJ2-5 NA
TGTGCCATCAGTGTAAGTAGCGGGAGGGCCGTAAGAAACGAGCAGTACTTC CAISVSSGRAVRNEQYF TRBV10-3 TRBD2 TRBJ2-7 NA
TGTGCCAGCAGCTTAGGGGCCGTAAAGCAGGCGGGAAACACCATATATTTT CASSLGAVKQAGNTIYF TRBV11-2 NA TRBJ1-3 NA
TGCAGCGTTGATGGACAGGGGAGGGCGTACAATGAGCAGTTCTTC CSVDGQGRAYNEQFF TRBV29-1 TRBD1 TRBJ2-1 NA
TGTGCCAGCAGCATATCGGGACGGGTGGAAGAGACCCAGTACTTC CASSISGRVEETQYF TRBV7-2 NA TRBJ2-5 NA
TGTGCCAGCAGTCAAAGCTCCTACGAGCAGTACTTC CASSQSSYEQYF TRBV6-5 NA TRBJ2-7 NA
TGTGCCAGCAGCCTGATAGACAGCAATGAGCAGTTCTTC CASSLIDSNEQFF TRBV12-3/TRBV12-4 NA TRBJ2-1 NA
TGTGCCAGCAGTTTAATGGTAGCGGCTAGCACAGATACGCAGTATTTT CASSLMVAASTDTQYF TRBV27 NA TRBJ2-3 NA
TGCAGCGTTGACTCCACTGGAGCCTACAATGAGCAGTTCTTC CSVDSTGAYNEQFF TRBV29-1 NA TRBJ2-1 once